This T cell receptor (beta chain) was observed in a study of multiple sclerosis patients with progressive multifocal leukoencephalopathy. Overall study results and limits: Findings may reflect JC virus infection or just general immunocompromise.

Assay: immunoSEQ multiplex PCR; the TCRdb copy retains only in-frame clones and omits some. The sample records some 30,000 clones, more than 80% being singletons. Time point specified: time of PML onset. Natalizumab-treated patients developed PML between roughly 15 and 60 months into natalizumab therapy. T3 blood samples were collected at the time of PML onset. The CDR3 spans 14 residues. Germline CDR1 MNHNY, CDR2 SVGAGI (reference sequence). As regards this clone: The antigen is not known.

This chain connects TRBV6-6 to TRBJ2-5, with D perhaps matching TRBD1 or TRBD2 (5 bases each). With the DNA end fitting TRBJ2-7 better, the J assignment may be wrong. The sequence was collected from a woman aged 25 to 39 with progressive multifocal leukoencephalopathy. Sequencing used PBMCs, obtained from a patient treated with natalizumab. CDR3 in amino acids: CASSYSEGIYEQYF. The CDR3 DNA sequence: TGTGCCAGCAGTTACTCCGAGGGGATTTACGAGCAGTACTTC.